The sequence of this T cell receptor beta chain was determined in a study of human T cells and chemical hapten exposure (dated by TCRdb to the early 2020s). About the study as a whole: For sensitization, 2% DPC in acetone was applied to a roughly 2 cm by roughly 2 cm area of upper inner arm skin. Throughout the study period of 20 to 30 weeks, patients also received therapeutic DPC doses to the scalp every week. Patch testing was performed on the upper back with Finn chambers containing 0.01% DPC, and the patch tests were scored after 6 days according to International Contact Dermatitis Research Group standards. Libraries were pooled for sequencing, and per-sample TCR yields varied mainly because of small differences in library volumes within the pool. Patient blood was sampled pre-sensitization (week 0) and at 2, 6 and about 24 weeks after DPC sensitization. In alopecia patients, the study followed how the peripheral blood TCR repertoire changed in vivo over primary and secondary sensitization to diphenylcyclopropenone (DPC), a hapten. Blood for TCR sequencing was provided by twenty-nine alopecia patients at one to four time points (pre-sensitization, 2, 6 and 24 weeks). The patient cohort, mostly female, included alopecia areata with under or over 50% scalp involvement, alopecia totalis and alopecia universalis.

This clonotype was picked up a small number of times. Its specific antigen is unknown. No per-base quality is available; no much larger clone lies one base away. Libraries were constructed by RACE. The reads were generated on a NextSeq 500. During library preparation, unique molecular identifiers were attached to individual cDNA molecules so that TCRs could be counted quantitatively and reproducibly. Both TCR alpha and TCR beta chains were sequenced from each blood RNA sample. The published analysis was carried out like this. The median number of TCRs per sample was roughly 100,000, ranging from about 23,224 to 690,600. The Decombinator software suite was used to annotate the V, J and CDR3 of the TCR reads. To make PS versus PT1 abundance plots, every sample was subsampled to the same number of TCRs (28,000). Expanded TCRs were defined as absent before sensitization and observed at least eight times at the 2-week time point. Using fastp at Q25 and MiXCR, TCRdb reprocessed the public reads and kept productive beta chains. Records with the same CDR3 protein are collapsed into one entry carrying the most frequent genes and DNA. TCRdb, not the authors, supplied the V and J calls. In all, the sample holds roughly 380,000 distinct CDR3 sequences, and 4% to 6% of those were seen once. Of the sample, just over 2.5% is held by the ten largest clones.

The time point label here, explained by the study, means: pre-sensitization, week 0. The sample's treatment or condition label, decoded: therapeutic diphenylcyclopropenone sensitization with weekly scalp DPC. Blood at each patch-test visit was drawn before the patch test was applied. To be eligible, patients had to be aged 18 to 70, diagnosed with alopecia and judged suitable for DPC therapy, while pregnant patients were excluded. Total RNA was extracted from unfractionated whole blood that had been collected in Tempus Blood RNA tubes. CDR1 and CDR2, per the germline V gene, are SGDLS and YYNGEE. From the cysteine up to the phenylalanine, the CDR3 has a length of 15 residues. Of the read, only the CDR3 DNA is kept; its 45 bases are in frame from base 1. Trimming accounts for 3 bases at V and 6 bases at J, while the number of junction bases matched to no gene is 5. General study outcomes and caveats: DPC sensitization did not change how many TCRs were above 1 in 1000 frequency, and no evidence was found of alterations in global repertoire structure. After repeated subsampling, changes were observed in the strength of the expansion versus patch-test correlation and in the threshold at which the correlation became significant. All patients had alopecia, a presumed autoimmune disease, so their immune response might differ from that of healthy individuals. The number of PT1 expanded TCRs positively correlated with patch test score, significant at thresholds 8, 16 and 32 but not 4. Expanded TCRs formed significantly more large CDR3 similarity clusters than pre-sensitization or healthy control sets, consistent with antigen-driven responses.

The sequence derives from a woman between 45 and 60 years old with alopecia areata. Some clones in this sample may be carry-over from other donors' samples. Rearrangement joined TRBV9 to TRBJ1-6; a stretch of 8 junction bases matches TRBD1. The source material was whole blood, sampled in connection with sensitization to the hapten diphenylcyclopropenone (DPC). The DNA sequence is given as TGTGCCAGCAGCGAAGGGACAGGTCGTAATTCACCCCTCCACTTT. Its translation reads: CASSEGTGRNSPLHF.